This TCR beta chain was identified during a study of cytomegalovirus exposure and HLA in healthy donors. Study results and limitations: The number of N-insertions in an Asian-associated ancestry cluster was reportedly below the approximately 700-donor mean in a later analysis. HLA restriction was apparent for most CMV-associated TCR beta chains in a later analysis.

PCR amplification relied on 60 Vbeta primers (plus 13 Jbeta primers). This table comes from immunoSEQ multiplex PCR, and its TCRdb copy is limited to in-frame clones, with some not included. Of about 100,000 clones listed, 80% are singletons. V lost 4 bases and J lost 3; bases outside the gene matches: 13. The CDR3 is 18 amino acids. The V gene's germline CDR1 is LGHNA and CDR2 YNFKEQ. To note about this clone: Its matching antigen is unknown.

The V gene is TRBV4-2, the J gene TRBJ2-7; TRBD1 matches at 12 bases. Sequences were obtained from PBMCs. This TCR derives from a man aged 25 to 40 in good health and CMV-seronegative. The CDR3 loop is CASSPLGTGGGVGYEQYF. The CDR3 DNA follows: TGTGCCAGCAGCCCACTCGGGACAGGGGGCGGGGTGGGCTACGAGCAGTACTTC.